This T cell receptor beta chain came from a study of post-analysis software for immune sequencing data. Study-level background: Courses of disease covered relapsing-remitting, secondary progressive and progressive-relapsing multiple sclerosis. Study observations and caveats: There was significantly lower normalized Chao1 diversity in multiple sclerosis patients than in controls. Compared with controls, patients had more of about five TRBV segments, including TRBV5-6, TRBV5-1 and TRBV20-1.

Unique molecular identifiers had been added to the TCR beta cDNA libraries. The authors obtained some 500,000 cDNA molecules from approximately 1 to 10 million T cells. TCRdb re-called the PCR reads through MiXCR, storing one row per CDR3 protein. The sample carries approximately 730,000 distinct CDR3 sequences, 46% recorded once. Germline V gives CDR1 MNHNS, CDR2 SASEGT. The CDR3 extends over 12 amino acids. The V end lost 3 bases, the J end lost 5 bases, and 7 bases lay between the germline ends. This clonotype was observed a few times. Its antigen is still unknown. The clonotype comes from a girl aged 10-17 years with multiple sclerosis. Sequencing was carried out using blood. The J gene is TRBJ2-5, the V gene TRBV6-1, with D uncertain. The CDR3 sequence is CASSEFTETQYF. CDR3 in DNA: TGTGCCAGCAGTGAGTTTACCGAGACCCAGTACTTC.